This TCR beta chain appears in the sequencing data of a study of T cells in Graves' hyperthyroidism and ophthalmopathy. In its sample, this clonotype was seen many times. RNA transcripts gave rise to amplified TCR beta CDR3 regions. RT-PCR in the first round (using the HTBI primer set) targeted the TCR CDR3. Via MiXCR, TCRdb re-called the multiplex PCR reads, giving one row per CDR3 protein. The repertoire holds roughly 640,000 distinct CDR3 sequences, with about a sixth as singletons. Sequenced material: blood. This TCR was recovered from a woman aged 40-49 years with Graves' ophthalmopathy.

This CDR3 is CASTERGPSEAFF. Written as DNA, the CDR3 is TGTGCCAGCACCGAAAGGGGCCCGAGTGAAGCTTTCTTT. This chain links TRBV2 with TRBJ1-1; the D gene is possibly TRBD1 (5 bases). Germline V CDR1 and CDR2: SNHLY, FYNNEI. CDR3 length: 13 amino acids. V lost 7 bases and J lost 7, with 16 bases in between.